This T cell receptor beta chain was sequenced in a study of spatial heterogeneity in lung cancer. About the study: Within raw reads, each unique TCR and UMI combination appeared on average more than ten times.

MiXCR was run by TCRdb on the 5' RACE reads, yielding one entry per CDR3 protein. The sample lists 30,000 to 40,000 distinct CDR3 sequences; 6.5% to 9.5% were seen once. Documented time point: blood at routine non-recurrence follow-up after resection. This clonotype showed up many times. Germline V gene lookup returns CDR1 SGHTA and CDR2 FQGNSA. Losses at the gene ends were 1 base for V and 4 bases for J; bases not matched to a gene: 8. There are 16 residues in the CDR3. The chain has TRBV7-2 and TRBJ1-2; 8 bases are a match to TRBD1. This clonotype was sampled from a male donor with early-stage non-small cell lung cancer. The sample consisted of PBMCs, taken at follow-up. In DNA form, the CDR3 reads TGTGCCAGCAGCTTAGGACCGGACAGGGCGGCCTATGGCTACACCTTC. This gives the protein CASSLGPDRAAYGYTF.